The 5 T cell receptor beta chains listed next were all sequenced from one sample in a study of memory CD4+ T cells and cytomegalovirus serostatus (dated by TCRdb to the late 2010s). A FACSAria II was used to sort memory CD4+ T cells, defined as single viable CD3+CD4+CD8-CD45RO+ cells. Libraries were made using the immunoSEQ multiplex PCR assay. In TCRdb, the immuneACCESS table is reduced to in-frame sequences with V and J assigned. These tables do not hold every clone; where another copy was compared, an unresolved V gene accounts for under half, and the others remain unexplained. Recorded for this sample are under 55,000 clones; around four fifths of them occurred a single time. 1.5% to 2% of the sample goes to the ten largest clones. Sequencing was done on a sample of memory CD4+ T cells from blood. The receptors here all came from an adult in good health and CMV-seropositive.

In regard to this clone: Its ends do not fully match the called genes, so a read error is possible. V gene TRBV5-6 combines with J gene TRBJ1-4; D perhaps matches TRBD1 (5 bases). The CDR3 loop spans 11 amino acids. Germline CDR1 SGHDT, CDR2 YYEEEE. CDR3 amino acids: CASSLVGHEVF. In nucleotides, the CDR3 is TGTGCCAGCAGCTTGGTTGGACATGAGGTTTTT.

The gene calls are TRBV11-2 and TRBJ2-1; D may be TRBD1 (5 bases). Trimming took 7 bases from V and 7 from J, leaving 8 bases between them. This CDR3 is 11 amino acids long. Germline V CDR1 and CDR2: SGHAT, FQNNGV. The CDR3 loop is CASIYRNEQFF. The CDR3 DNA reads TGTGCCAGCATCTACAGGAATGAGCAGTTCTTC.

This chain joins TRBV2 and TRBJ2-1; the D is unclear. Between the trimmed V and J ends, which lost 3 bases and 2 bases, there was a span of 20 bases. CDR1 and CDR2 (germline): SNHLY, FYNNEI. The CDR3 covers 18 residues. CDR3 nucleotides: TGTGCCAGCAGTGACGAGTACGGAGTCCCGGGCACCTACAATGAGCAGTTCTTC. Protein sequence: CASSDEYGVPGTYNEQFF.

The genes are TRBV18 and TRBJ2-1; D gene unclear. This CDR3 contains 15 residues. Germline CDR1 KGHSH, CDR2 LQKENI. Deletions cut 3 bases from V and 0 bases from J, with 9 bases between. The CDR3 region is CASSPGSSSYNEQFF. Here the CDR3 DNA reads TGTGCCAGCTCACCGGGGTCAAGCTCCTACAATGAGCAGTTCTTC.

The V and J genes are TRBV4-3 and TRBJ1-1, with D perhaps matching TRBD1 (6 bases). The V and J ends lost 7 bases and 2 bases respectively, with 20 bases between them. The CDR3 is 16 amino acids. The V gene's germline CDR1 is LGHNA and CDR2 YSLEER. The CDR3 spells CASTKNHRVGNTEAFF. CDR3 bases: TGCGCCAGCACGAAAAATCACAGGGTAGGAAACACTGAAGCTTTCTTT.